The 22 T cell receptor beta chains reported below all come from one sample, sequenced in a study of T cell repertoires in cytomegalovirus infection. TCRdb reprocessed the reads with MiXCR, giving one entry per CDR3 protein. Among fewer than 550,000 distinct CDR3 sequences, 31% were seen once, and the ten largest hold roughly 13%. The source material was PBMCs. The receptors here all came from a human donor in good health (CMV status not recorded). Some clones in this sample may be carry-over from other donors' samples.

This clonotype was observed a few times. The chain couples TRBV5-8 to TRBJ2-1, with 9 bases matching TRBD2. This CDR3 spans 15 amino acids. The germline gives CDR1 SGHTS, CDR2 YDEGEE. J lost 7 bases, V lost 4 bases, and 9 bases had no gene match. CDR3 coding DNA: TGTGCCAGCAGCCCGGGACTAGCATTGACGAATGAGCAGTTCTTC. Its translation is CASSPGLALTNEQFF.

This clonotype was observed a handful of times. This rearrangement joins TRBV7-2 to TRBJ1-1; D unclear. V lost 2 bases and J lost 1, with 11 bases in between. CDR1 is SGHTA, CDR2 FQGNSA, per germline. CDR3 length: 15 amino acids. The CDR3 nucleotides are TGTGCCAGCAGCTTAACCCAGAAGAGGAACACTGAAGCTTTCTTT. Translation gives CASSLTQKRNTEAFF. Using reference TRBV7-2 and TRBJ1-1 for the parts outside the CDR3, the full variable domain is GAGVSQSPSNKVTEKGKDVELRCDPISGHTALYWYRQSLGQGLEFLIYFQGNSAPDKSGLPSDRFSAERTGGSVSTLTIQRTQQEDSAVYLCASSLTQKRNTEAFFGQGTRLTVV.

This clonotype was counted ten times or more. The chain recombines TRBV7-6 with TRBJ2-7, with 13 bases fitting TRBD2. Germline CDR1 is SGHVS and CDR2 is FNYEAQ. Unmatched junction bases numbered 9, after V lost 4 bases and J lost 3 bases. The CDR3 runs 17 residues. For the CDR3, the DNA is TGTGCCAGCAGCTCTAGACCTGGGACTAGCGGGGTCTACGAGCAGTACTTC. The encoded protein is CASSSRPGTSGVYEQYF. Full variable domain (missing parts from reference TRBV7-6 and TRBJ2-7): GAGVSQSPRYKVTKRGQDVALRCDPISGHVSLYWYRQALGQGPEFLTYFNYEAQQDKSGLPNDRFSAERPEGSISTLTIQRTEQRDSAMYRCASSSRPGTSGVYEQYFGPGTRLTVT.

The chain recombines TRBV6-1 with TRBJ2-3; no clear D. Per germline, CDR1 MNHNS and CDR2 SASEGT. The V gene lost 1 base and the J gene lost 1 base, with 15 bases spanning the gap. The CDR3 covers 17 residues. CDR3 residues: CASSEGLYSRGTDTQYF. CDR3 bases: TGTGCCAGCAGTGAAGGGTTGTACTCCCGGGGCACAGATACGCAGTATTTT.

This clonotype was observed at least ten times. This chain links TRBV7-2 with TRBJ2-2, with a weak D call TRBD2 (6 bases). Germline V gives CDR1 SGHTA, CDR2 FQGNSA. The CDR3 totals 14 residues. Trimming shortened V by 5 bases and J by 1 base, and 8 bases separated the two germline ends. The CDR3 DNA reads TGTGCCAGCAGCCACGGGGGGAACACCGGGGAGCTGTTTTTT. This encodes CASSHGGNTGELFF.

V and J are TRBV10-2 and TRBJ1-5, with a weak D call TRBD1 (5 bases). The germline V and J ends were trimmed by 4 bases and 4 bases, with 14 bases remaining between them. CDR3 size: 15 residues. Germline V CDR1 and CDR2: WSHSY, SAAADI. Here the CDR3 reads CASSAGMTENQPQHF. Written as DNA, the CDR3 is TGCGCCAGCAGTGCAGGGATGACGGAAAATCAGCCCCAGCATTTT.

This clonotype was counted ten times or more. The chain carries TRBV24-1 and TRBJ2-1; 9 bases match TRBD1. The V gene end was trimmed by 7 bases and the J gene end by 8 bases; junction bases not matched to a gene: 14. The CDR3 is 16 amino acids. From germline, CDR1 is KGHDR and CDR2 SFDVKD. CDR3 DNA sequence: TGTGCCACCAGCCCGGAACCGGGACAGGGACTCTATGAGCAGTTCTTC. This encodes CATSPEPGQGLYEQFF.

J is TRBJ2-7 and V is TRBV28; possibly TRBD2 for D (5 bases). The CDR3 contains 14 residues. Looked up from germline, CDR1 is MDHEN and CDR2 is SYDVKM. V lost 6 bases, J lost 4 bases, and 16 bases lay in between. The CDR3 DNA follows: TGTGCCAGCAGCCGGGATTCCCCCCCTTACGAGCAGTACTTC. Its protein product is CASSRDSPPYEQYF.

This clonotype was counted ten times or more. This sequence joins TRBV7-6 and TRBJ2-7, with 9 nucleotides matching TRBD1. This CDR3 spans 13 amino acids. Germline V gene sequence: CDR1 SGHVS, CDR2 FNYEAQ. J was trimmed by 6 bases and V by 5 bases; bases with no gene match: 5. CDR3 sequence (DNA): TGTGCCAGCAGCACCGGGACAGGGACCGAGCAGTACTTC. Translating gives CASSTGTGTEQYF.

This chain links TRBV7-6 with TRBJ2-2; no definite D call. The CDR3 extends over 15 amino acids. V lost 5 bases and J lost 1, with 11 bases in between. In germline, CDR1 is SGHVS, CDR2 FNYEAQ. This CDR3 is CASSLRTVNTGELFF. For the CDR3, the DNA is TGTGCCAGCAGCCTCCGGACGGTGAACACCGGGGAGCTGTTTTTT.

The genes are TRBV29-1 and TRBJ2-7; TRBD1 agrees at 9 bases. From germline, CDR1 is SQVTM and CDR2 ANQGSEA. V lost 7 bases and J lost 5; bases outside the gene matches: 9. CDR3 length equals 13 residues. CDR3 sequence: CSGSGTGRDEQYF. CDR3 sequence (DNA): TGCAGCGGATCAGGGACAGGGAGAGACGAGCAGTACTTC.

Only a few counts were recorded for this clonotype. The CDR3 coding sequence is TGTGCCAGCAGCTCCCAAGGAGTCGGGAGTCCCAACACTGAAGCTTTCTTT. Protein sequence: CASSSQGVGSPNTEAFF. This rearrangement joins TRBV7-8 to TRBJ1-1; D uncertain. V shed 4 bases and J shed 2 bases, with 20 bases lying between them. The V gene's germline CDR1 is SGHVS and CDR2 FQNEAQ. CDR3 length: 17 residues.

The V gene is TRBV12-3 or TRBV12-4, the J gene TRBJ2-3; 11 bases map to TRBD2. J was trimmed by 2 bases and V by 1 base; bases with no gene match: 11. CDR3 length: 19 amino acids. CDR3 region: CASSLGGIAGGRNTDTQYF. The CDR3 nucleotides read TGTGCCAGCAGTTTAGGGGGGATAGCGGGGGGGCGGAACACAGATACGCAGTATTTT.

This clonotype showed up many times. V and J are TRBV7-8 and TRBJ2-5; 11 positions agree with TRBD2. The CDR3 spans 17 residues. Germline-derived CDR1 and CDR2 are SGHVS and FQNEAQ. The ends lost 3 bases at V and 1 base at J; junction bases unmatched: 7. The CDR3 is CASSFLLAGEVQETQYF. The CDR3 DNA follows: TGTGCCAGCAGCTTTTTACTAGCGGGGGAGGTCCAAGAGACCCAGTACTTC.

This rearrangement joins TRBV2 to TRBJ1-2, with 11 bases lining up with TRBD1. V dropped 6 bases and J dropped 0; count of bases not matched to a gene: 6. From germline, CDR1 is SNHLY and CDR2 FYNNEI. The CDR3 runs 16 residues. CDR3 region: CASRVGQGAPNYGYTF. CDR3 bases: TGTGCCAGCAGAGTCGGACAGGGGGCCCCTAACTATGGCTACACCTTC.

This clonotype appeared many times. This chain uses TRBV11-2 with TRBJ2-1; TRBD2 agrees at 8 bases. Unmatched junction bases numbered 10, after V lost 3 bases and J lost 0 bases. Germline lookup yields CDR1 SGHAT and CDR2 FQNNGV. The CDR3 length is 18 residues. CDR3 region: CASSFSSGGPSSYNEQFF. CDR3 bases: TGTGCCAGCAGCTTCTCCAGCGGGGGTCCTAGCTCCTACAATGAGCAGTTCTTC.

In the case of this clonotype: Given a much more abundant clone one base away, this may be a read error. The CDR3 DNA reads TGTGCCAGCAGCTTAGTCACAGGGGGCACCGTGGAGCTGTTTTTT. Protein product: CASSLVTGGTVELFF. The chain links TRBV7-2 to TRBJ2-2; 9 nucleotides align to TRBD1. The CDR3 contains 15 residues. Germline assignment: CDR1 SGHTA and CDR2 FQGNSA.

In its sample, this clonotype was seen many times. CDR3 nucleotides: TGTGCCAGCAGCTTAGCTCGGACAGGGAACCAAGAGACCCAGTACTTC. Amino acids: CASSLARTGNQETQYF. The chain couples TRBV7-6 to TRBJ2-5; 8 bases map to TRBD1. CDR1 and CDR2 from the germline V gene are SGHVS and FNYEAQ. The CDR3 runs to 16 residues. V gave up 0 bases and J gave up 0 bases; unmatched junction bases: 3.

V gene TRBV7-9 combines with J gene TRBJ1-5; TRBD1 is a possible D gene (6 bases). Trimming removed 5 bases at V and 5 bases at J, with 13 bases between. CDR1 is SEHNR, CDR2 FQNEAQ, per germline (reference sequence). The length of the CDR3 is 14 residues. The DNA for the CDR3 is TGTGCCAGCAGCCCCGCGGGGGCGGATCAGCCCCAGCATTTT. Encoded protein: CASSPAGADQPQHF. Full variable domain (outside the CDR3, taken from reference TRBV7-9 and TRBJ1-5): DTGVSQNPRHKITKRGQNVTFRCDPISEHNRLYWYRQTLGQGPEFLTYFQNEAQLEKSRLLSDRFSAERPKGSFSTLEIQRTEQGDSAMYLCASSPAGADQPQHFGDGTRLSIL.

Ten or more counts support this clonotype. This rearrangement joins TRBV7-2 to TRBJ2-3; D is ambiguous. The CDR3 extends over 13 amino acids. Trimming cost V 1 base and J 2 bases, with 4 bases left between them. Germline values: CDR1 SGHTA, CDR2 FQGNSA. The CDR3 protein is CASSLGPTDTQYF. The DNA of the CDR3 is TGTGCCAGCAGCTTAGGGCCCACAGATACGCAGTATTTT.

This clonotype was counted a few times. V gene TRBV2 combines with J gene TRBJ1-6; 8 bases are a match to TRBD1. The CDR3 is 14 residues long. V gave up 4 bases and J gave up 9 bases; unmatched junction bases: 5. The V gene's germline CDR1 is SNHLY and CDR2 FYNNEI. CDR3 bases: TGTGCCAGCAGTGGCGACAGGGGAGGTTCACCCCTCCACTTT. Translation gives CASSGDRGGSPLHF.

As for this clonotype: An end of the junction differs from the germline gene, which may be a read error. V is TRBV27 and J is TRBJ1-2; possibly TRBD1 for D (5 bases). This CDR3 spans 14 amino acids. Germline V gives CDR1 MNHEY, CDR2 SMNVEV (reference sequence). DNA for the CDR3: TGTGCCATCAGTTTGCAGGGAGCTAACTATGGCTACACCTTC. The encoded protein is CAISLQGANYGYTF.